These 15 T cell receptor beta chains were sequenced from one sample in a study of blood T cell repertoires in COVID-19. Some clones are missing from TCRdb's copy, which holds only in-frame ones; the method was immunoSEQ multiplex PCR. Of about 320,000 clones listed, roughly nine tenths are singletons. The specimen sequenced was peripheral blood. The receptors were sampled from a young woman with COVID-19, enrolled during active disease.

DNA of the CDR3: TGTGCCAGCAGCTTAGACAGGGGGCTGAACGAGCAGTACTTC. It encodes CASSLDRGLNEQYF. V and J are TRBV7-9 and TRBJ2-7; 9 bases align to TRBD1. From germline, CDR1 is SEHNR and CDR2 FQNEAQ (reference sequence). The CDR3 covers 14 residues. V shed 1 base, J shed 5 bases, and the junction held 3 bases outside the gene matches. The entire variable domain, with the rest obtained from reference TRBV7-9 and TRBJ2-7, is as follows: DTGVSQNPRHKITKRGQNVTFRCDPISEHNRLYWYRQTLGQGPEFLTYFQNEAQLEKSRLLSDRFSAERPKGSFSTLEIQRTEQGDSAMYLCASSLDRGLNEQYFGPGTRLTVT.

This sequence joins TRBV3-1 (or the pseudogene TRBV3-2) and TRBJ1-4, with a tentative D call TRBD1 (6 bases). V was shortened by 4 bases and J by 0 bases, with 12 bases between the two germline ends. CDR3 length equals 16 residues. CDR1 LGHDT and CDR2 YNNKEL come from the germline V gene (reference sequence). DNA of the CDR3: TGTGCCAGCAGCCCCGGACAGCTGGCAACTAATGAAAAACTGTTTTTT. Its translation: CASSPGQLATNEKLFF.

The chain joins TRBV5-1 to TRBJ1-6; D perhaps matches TRBD1 (6 bases). V was trimmed by 4 bases and J by 8 bases, leaving 19 bases between them. CDR1 is SGHRS and CDR2 is YFSETQ in the germline V gene. The CDR3 covers 16 residues. DNA of the CDR3: TGCGCCAGCAGCAAACGGGGGGCCAACCCGGATTCACCCCTCCACTTT. Its protein product is CASSKRGANPDSPLHF.

This clone is a singleton in its sample. V gene TRBV5-1 combines with J gene TRBJ2-2; D might be TRBD2 (6 bases). Germline V gene data show CDR1 as SGHRS and CDR2 as YFSETQ. The CDR3 spans 16 residues. V was trimmed by 6 bases and J by 7 bases, leaving 22 bases between them. The CDR3 reads CASTYIGGRKGGELFF. DNA of the CDR3: TGCGCCAGCACCTATATCGGAGGGCGAAAAGGCGGGGAGCTGTTTTTT.

The rearrangement joins TRBV4-1 to TRBJ2-3; possible D gene TRBD2, 6 bases. The CDR3 is made up of 17 amino acids. In germline, CDR1 is MGHRA, CDR2 YSYEKL. V was pared by 5 bases and J by 0 bases, with 18 bases between. CDR3 residues: CASSSQDGGASTDTQYF. The CDR3 DNA follows: TGCGCCAGCAGCTCCCAAGACGGGGGAGCTAGCACAGATACGCAGTATTTT.

The chain combines TRBV23-1 with TRBJ1-4; 10 bases are shared with TRBD1. TRBV23-1 is an ORF, with its function uncertain. The junction had 19 bases not matched to a gene; V was cut back by 4 bases and J by 5 bases. CDR3 length equals 20 residues. In nucleotides, the CDR3 is TGCGCCAGCAGTCCCCTACTCCCGGGACAGGGGATGATCGCGAATGAAAAACTGTTTTTT. Encoded protein: CASSPLLPGQGMIANEKLFF.

J is TRBJ1-6 and V is TRBV9, with 11 bases lining up with TRBD1. V was clipped by 4 bases and J by 9 bases; unmatched bases: 6. The germline gives CDR1 SGDLS, CDR2 YYNGEE. The CDR3 is made up of 15 amino acids. The CDR3 protein is CASSPGTGGGSPLHF. The CDR3 bases are TGTGCCAGCAGCCCTGGGACAGGGGGAGGTTCACCCCTCCACTTT.

V usage is TRBV2 and J usage is TRBJ1-4; maybe TRBD1 (6 bases). In germline, CDR1 is SNHLY, CDR2 FYNNEI. V lost 8 bases, J lost 2 bases, and 18 bases lay in between. There are 16 residues in the CDR3. The CDR3 bases are TGTGCCAGCCGGAGGGGGGGGATTGGGACTAATGAAAAACTGTTTTTT. Amino acids: CASRRGGIGTNEKLFF.

The chain links TRBV5-4 to TRBJ2-3, with 11 nucleotides matching TRBD2. CDR3 size: 17 residues. With V trimmed by 0 bases and J by 6 bases, 9 bases remained unmatched. Germline lookup yields CDR1 SGHNT and CDR2 YYREEE (reference sequence). CDR3 DNA sequence: TGTGCCAGCAGCTTGGCGGTAGCGGGGGGGAATTGGGATACGCAGTATTTT. As protein: CASSLAVAGGNWDTQYF.

The rearrangement uses TRBV3-1 (or the pseudogene TRBV3-2) and TRBJ1-4, with TRBD1 as a possible D gene (6 bases). With 0 bases removed from V and 4 bases from J, the gap between germline ends came to 12 bases. Germline V gives CDR1 LGHDT, CDR2 YNNKEL (reference sequence). The length of the CDR3 is 16 residues. The CDR3 DNA sequence: TGTGCCAGCAGCCAAGAGGGGGCCAGCCGTAATGAAAAACTGTTTTTT. Residues: CASSQEGASRNEKLFF.

This chain uses TRBV7-8 with TRBJ1-2; D unclear. Trimming took 3 bases from V and 8 from J, leaving 16 bases between them. The CDR3 length is 14 residues. Germline V lookup: CDR1 SGHVS, CDR2 FQNEAQ. The CDR3 region has the DNA TGTGCCAGCAGCTTGAGGGCTGCGGAGAGGGGCTACACCTTC. It specifies CASSLRAAERGYTF.

The chain employs TRBV3-1 (or the pseudogene TRBV3-2) and TRBJ1-2; D is unclear. V was trimmed by 2 bases and J by 4 bases, leaving 17 bases between them. The CDR3 is 16 residues long. Germline lookup yields CDR1 LGHDT and CDR2 YNNKEL (reference sequence). For the CDR3, the DNA is TGTGCCAGCAGCCAATCTGAGGATTCTGTTCTCTATGGCTACACCTTC. Protein: CASSQSEDSVLYGYTF.

The chain has TRBV11-3 and TRBJ2-5; D might be TRBD1 (5 bases). V was clipped by 5 bases and J by 1 base, with 8 bases between them. CDR1 SGHNT and CDR2 YENEEA come from the germline V gene. The CDR3 consists of 13 residues. The CDR3 sequence: CASSRDSQETQYF. The DNA of the CDR3 is TGTGCCAGCAGCCGCGACAGCCAAGAGACCCAGTACTTC.

The chain uses TRBV13 and TRBJ2-7; TRBD2 matches 8 bases. The junction had 13 bases not matched to a gene; V was cut back by 5 bases and J by 7 bases. This CDR3 contains 15 residues. Germline CDR1 is PRHDT and CDR2 is FYEKMQ (reference sequence). CDR3 region: CASSSTVAGWGEQYF. In DNA, the CDR3 is TGTGCCAGCAGCAGCACCGTAGCGGGGTGGGGTGAGCAGTACTTC. The whole variable domain, remainder taken from reference TRBV13 and TRBJ2-7, is AAGVIQSPRHLIKEKRETATLKCYPIPRHDTVYWYQQGPGQDPQFLISFYEKMQSDKGSIPDRFSAQQFSDYHSELNMSSLELGDSALYFCASSSTVAGWGEQYFGPGTRLTVT.

V and J are TRBV7-6 and TRBJ2-5, with D uncertain. This CDR3 spans 13 amino acids. CDR1 SGHVS and CDR2 FNYEAQ come from the germline V gene. V was shortened by 1 base and J by 3 bases, with 6 bases between the two germline ends. The CDR3 DNA sequence: TGTGCCAGCAGCTTAGACGCGGAAGAGACCCAGTACTTC. It specifies CASSLDAEETQYF.